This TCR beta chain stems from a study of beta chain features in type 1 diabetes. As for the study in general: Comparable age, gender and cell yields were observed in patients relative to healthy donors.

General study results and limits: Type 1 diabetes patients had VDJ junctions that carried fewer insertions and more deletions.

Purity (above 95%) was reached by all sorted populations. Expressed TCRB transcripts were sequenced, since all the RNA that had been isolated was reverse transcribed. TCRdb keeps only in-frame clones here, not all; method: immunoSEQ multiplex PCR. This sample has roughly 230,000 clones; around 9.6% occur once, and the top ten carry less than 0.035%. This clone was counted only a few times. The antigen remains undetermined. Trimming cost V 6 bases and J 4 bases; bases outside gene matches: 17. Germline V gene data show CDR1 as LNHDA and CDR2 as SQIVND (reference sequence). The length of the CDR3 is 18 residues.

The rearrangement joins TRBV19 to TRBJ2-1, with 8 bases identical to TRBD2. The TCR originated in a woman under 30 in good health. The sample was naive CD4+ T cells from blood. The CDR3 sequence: CASSPYKTGTSRYNEQFF. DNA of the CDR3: TGTGCCAGTAGCCCTTATAAAACCGGGACTAGTAGATACAATGAGCAGTTCTTC.